Below are 29 T cell receptor beta chains sequenced from a single sample in a study of shared clonotypes between healthy human individuals. Method: immunoSEQ multiplex PCR; TCRdb's copy keeps in-frame clones and lacks some. The sample consists of over a million clones, roughly 95% of them appearing once. Sequenced sample: naive CD4+ T cells sorted from blood. This sample's subset: CD45RA+ positively selected. These receptors were collected from a man aged 25 to 40 in good health.

The chain employs TRBV30 and TRBJ2-5; no clear D gene. In germline, CDR1 is GTSNPN, CDR2 SVGIG (reference sequence). V was trimmed by 3 bases and J by 2 bases, leaving 10 bases between them. The CDR3 is 13 amino acids. CDR3 nucleotide sequence: TGTGCCTGGAGCCCCGACTTACAAGAGACCCAGTACTTC. Its protein is CAWSPDLQETQYF.

This rearrangement joins TRBV27 to TRBJ2-5; the D call may be TRBD1 or TRBD2 (5 bases each). Trimming removed 0 bases from V and 2 bases from J, with 16 bases in between. The CDR3 covers 17 residues. Germline-derived CDR1 and CDR2 are MNHEY and SMNVEV (reference sequence). The CDR3 sequence: CASSLSAIGTQQETQYF. The CDR3 DNA follows: TGTGCCAGCAGTTTATCCGCGATAGGGACCCAACAAGAGACCCAGTACTTC.

The CDR3 sequence is CARSTCTQYF. DNA for the CDR3: TGTGCCAGGTCAACGTGTACGCAGTATTTT. The V call is TRBV19, the J call TRBJ2-3, with D uncertain. This CDR3 region has 10 residues. The germline V gene encodes CDR1 LNHDA and CDR2 SQIVND (reference sequence). V shed 9 bases and J shed 8 bases, with 9 bases lying between them.

V and J are TRBV6-6 and TRBJ2-4; 8 positions match TRBD1. Unmatched junction bases numbered 8, after V lost 4 bases and J lost 9 bases. CDR3 size: 14 residues. CDR1 and CDR2 from the germline V gene are MNHNY and SVGAGI (reference sequence). The CDR3 region is CASSSNGQGGIQYF. The CDR3 DNA is TGTGCCAGCAGTTCCAATGGACAGGGCGGCATTCAGTACTTC.

The V and J genes are TRBV6-1 and TRBJ2-7, with D possibly being TRBD1 (5 bases). The CDR3 has 15 amino acids. Germline V CDR1 and CDR2: MNHNS, SASEGT. V was cut by 2 bases and J by 3 bases, with 14 bases left in between. CDR3 sequence reads: CASSEYWTPNYEQYF. The CDR3 nucleotides are TGTGCCAGCAGTGAATATTGGACACCAAACTACGAGCAGTACTTC.

This sequence joins TRBV11-2 and TRBJ2-2; TRBD2 aligns across 12 bases. CDR3 length: 16 amino acids. J was trimmed by 5 bases and V by 5 bases; bases with no gene match: 6. The germline CDR1 and CDR2 sequences are SGHAT and FQNNGV. The CDR3 DNA reads as TGTGCCAGCAGCCCTAGCGGGAGGGCCTTGACCGGGGAGCTGTTTTTT. It codes for CASSPSGRALTGELFF.

This clone was counted once. The V call is TRBV7-3, the J call TRBJ2-1; 10 bases align to TRBD2. Per the germline V gene, CDR1 is SGHTA and CDR2 is FQGTGA. The CDR3 is 17 amino acids. The V and J ends lost 0 bases and 9 bases, in that order; junction bases with no gene match: 11. The CDR3: CASSLTLLAGRAGEQFF. For the CDR3, the DNA is TGTGCCAGCAGCTTAACTCTACTAGCGGGACGGGCTGGTGAGCAGTTCTTC.

This clone came up once. This sequence joins TRBV28 and TRBJ1-1; no reliable D call. CDR1 and CDR2 (germline): MDHEN, SYDVKM. This CDR3 contains 16 residues. The V end was cut by 2 bases, the J end by 9 bases, with 22 bases between. CDR3 amino acids: CASSLLGSGLLQQAFF. The CDR3 DNA reads TGTGCCAGCAGTTTACTCGGTTCAGGCCTACTCCAACAAGCTTTCTTT. Together with reference TRBV28 and TRBJ1-1, the CDR3 gives the full variable domain: DVKVTQSSRYLVKRTGEKVFLECVQDMDHENMFWYRQDPGLGLRLIYFSYDVKMKEKGDIPEGYSVSREKKERFSLILESASTNQTSMYLCASSLLGSGLLQQAFFGQGTRLTVV.

The chain recombines TRBV15 with TRBJ2-7; the match to TRBD2 covers 10 bases. Trimming at V came to 0 bases and at J to 1 base, leaving 3 bases not matched to a gene. Germline CDR1 and CDR2: LNHNV and YYDKDF (reference sequence). The CDR3 extends over 16 amino acids. For the CDR3, the DNA is TGTGCCACCAGCAGAGAGCCAGCGGGAGGGTCCTACGAGCAGTACTTC. This encodes CATSREPAGGSYEQYF.

Concerning this clone itself: The sample has other DNA sequences that encode this CDR3 too. The chain uses TRBV5-5 and TRBJ2-1; D is uncertain. Germline loops: CDR1 SGHKS, CDR2 YYEKEE (reference sequence). Trimming cost V 0 bases and J 7 bases, with 8 bases left between them. The length of the CDR3 is 13 residues. CDR3 nucleotide sequence: TGTGCCAGCAGCTTGGTAGGTGGGAATGAGCAGTTCTTC. Translated, it gives CASSLVGGNEQFF. Full variable domain (outside the CDR3, taken from reference TRBV5-5 and TRBJ2-1): DAGVTQSPTHLIKTRGQQVTLRCSPISGHKSVSWYQQVLGQGPQFIFQYYEKEERGRGNFPDRFSARQFPNYSSELNVNALLLGDSALYLCASSLVGGNEQFFGPGTRLTVL.

The chain couples TRBV2 to TRBJ2-3, with 10 nucleotides matching TRBD2. The germline CDR1 and CDR2 sequences are SNHLY and FYNNEI. The trim removed 10 bases at V and 0 bases at J, leaving 4 bases unmatched. The CDR3 has 14 amino acids. The CDR3 loop reads CAIPTSGSTDTQYF. The CDR3 nucleotides read TGTGCCATCCCGACTAGCGGGAGCACAGATACGCAGTATTTT.

The chain carries TRBV20-1 and TRBJ2-3; no clear D gene. The CDR3 sequence is 11 residues long. The germline CDR1 and CDR2 sequences are DFQATT and SNEGSKA (reference sequence). Trimming shortened V by 2 bases and J by 6 bases, and 6 bases separated the two germline ends. The CDR3 DNA sequence: TGCAGTGCTAGATGGCGGGATACGCAGTATTTT. Translation: CSARWRDTQYF.

J is TRBJ1-2 and V is TRBV9; D unresolved. V gave up 0 bases and J gave up 6 bases, with 15 bases separating them. Germline values: CDR1 SGDLS, CDR2 YYNGEE. The CDR3 is 15 residues long. CDR3 sequence (DNA): TGTGCCAGCAGCGTAGTAGCCGGCCCCCTAAATGGCTACACCTTC. It translates to CASSVVAGPLNGYTF.

CDR3 loop: CASSEERKLAGVADTQYF. The CDR3 DNA reads as TGTGCCAGCAGTGAAGAACGGAAGCTAGCGGGAGTTGCAGATACGCAGTATTTT. This chain joins TRBV2 and TRBJ2-3, with 10 bases fitting TRBD2. This CDR3 region has 18 residues. Trimming cost V 1 base and J 4 bases; bases outside gene matches: 11. Looked up from germline, CDR1 is SNHLY and CDR2 is FYNNEI.

V usage is TRBV25-1 and J usage is TRBJ2-6; D is undetermined. The CDR3 totals 13 residues. Germline V lookup: CDR1 MGHDK, CDR2 SYGVNS. Trimming stripped 3 bases from V and 4 bases from J, with 4 bases between. CDR3 DNA: TGTGCCAGCAGTGACCCCGGGGCCAACGTCCTGACTTTC. Protein product: CASSDPGANVLTF.

The rearrangement uses TRBV7-9 and TRBJ2-7, with D possibly TRBD2 on 6 matching bases. V lost 4 bases and J 2 bases, leaving 18 bases between the germline ends. Germline CDR1 is SEHNR and CDR2 is FQNEAQ (reference sequence). The CDR3 sequence is 16 residues long. The CDR3 here is CASSSPSRGSPYEQYF. CDR3 nucleotide sequence: TGTGCCAGCAGCTCCCCTAGCCGGGGGTCTCCCTACGAGCAGTACTTC.

The chain has TRBV11-2 and TRBJ2-2; possibly TRBD1 for D (6 bases). Germline V gene lookup returns CDR1 SGHAT and CDR2 FQNNGV. Trimming left V 5 bases short and J 3 bases short, with 10 bases between. The CDR3 totals 14 residues. The CDR3 region is CASSPGTYTGELFF. The CDR3 DNA sequence: TGTGCCAGCAGCCCCGGGACATACACCGGGGAGCTGTTTTTT. Supplemented by reference TRBV11-2 and TRBJ2-2, the full variable domain reads EAGVAQSPRYKIIEKRQSVAFWCNPISGHATLYWYQQILGQGPKLLIQFQNNGVVDDSQLPKDRFSAERLKGVDSTLKIQPAKLEDSAVYLCASSPGTYTGELFFGEGSRLTVL.

The chain's CDR3 is CASSLTWPDSYEQYF. CDR3 DNA: TGTGCCAGCAGCTTAACGTGGCCAGACTCCTACGAGCAGTACTTC. V is TRBV7-2 and J is TRBJ2-7; the D is unclear. The CDR3 loop spans 15 amino acids. The germline V gene has CDR1 SGHTA and CDR2 FQGNSA. The V gene lost 2 bases and the J gene lost 0 bases, with 11 bases spanning the gap. The full variable domain, in which reference TRBV7-2 and TRBJ2-7 provide the parts outside the CDR3, is GAGVSQSPSNKVTEKGKDVELRCDPISGHTALYWYRQSLGQGLEFLIYFQGNSAPDKSGLPSDRFSAERTGGSVSTLTIQRTQQEDSAVYLCASSLTWPDSYEQYFGPGTRLTVT.

This chain connects TRBV15 to TRBJ2-5; D is possibly TRBD1 (6 bases). Germline CDR1 LNHNV, CDR2 YYDKDF (reference sequence). V lost 4 bases and J lost 3, with 9 bases in between. The CDR3 sequence is 13 residues long. The CDR3 protein is CATSNRDEETQYF. As DNA, the CDR3 is TGTGCCACCAGCAACAGGGATGAAGAGACCCAGTACTTC.

With regard to this clone: Distinct nucleotide sequences in the sample also encode this CDR3. The V and J genes are TRBV11-2 and TRBJ1-5; unclear D gene. Germline CDR1 and CDR2: SGHAT and FQNNGV. V was clipped by 1 base and J by 2 bases, with 6 bases between them. The CDR3 is made up of 14 amino acids. The CDR3 sequence is CASSLVGGNQPQHF. CDR3 in DNA: TGTGCCAGCAGCTTAGTCGGTGGCAATCAGCCCCAGCATTTT.

The V call is TRBV11-1, the J call TRBJ2-1; D not resolved. Germline values: CDR1 SGHAT, CDR2 FQDESV (reference sequence). V dropped 3 bases and J dropped 7 bases, with 10 bases sitting between them. This CDR3 region has 13 residues. The DNA of the CDR3 is TGTGCCAGCAGCTTTTTCGCGGCGAATGAGCAGTTCTTC. Translated, it gives CASSFFAANEQFF.

The chain joins TRBV15 to TRBJ2-7; 7 bases fit TRBD2. The CDR3 spans 15 residues. The V and J ends lost 1 base and 3 bases, in that order; junction bases with no gene match: 6. Germline assignment: CDR1 LNHNV and CDR2 YYDKDF (reference sequence). Written as DNA, the CDR3 is TGTGCCACCAGCAGAGTGGGGGGGTCGAGCTACGAGCAGTACTTC. Its protein is CATSRVGGSSYEQYF.

The chain combines TRBV4-3 with TRBJ2-1; TRBD2 agrees at 12 bases. This CDR3 has 15 residues. The ends lost 5 bases at V and 7 bases at J; junction bases unmatched: 6. Germline CDR1 and CDR2: LGHNA and YSLEER. Written as DNA, the CDR3 is TGCGCCAGCAGCAGACTAGCGGGAGAGCGGAATGAGCAGTTCTTC. Translation gives CASSRLAGERNEQFF.

About this clone: This CDR3 is also generated by other DNA sequences in the sample. The chain recombines TRBV9 with TRBJ2-3; 7 bases fit TRBD2. V lost 1 base to trimming and J lost 2 bases; unmatched junction nucleotides: 7. The CDR3 sequence is 16 residues long. In germline, CDR1 is SGDLS, CDR2 YYNGEE. CDR3 DNA sequence: TGTGCCAGCAGCGTAAGGCCTAGCGGAAACACAGATACGCAGTATTTT. Its translation: CASSVRPSGNTDTQYF.

CDR3 protein: CAISALGQGADTQYF. The CDR3 region has the DNA TGTGCCATCAGTGCGTTGGGACAGGGGGCAGATACGCAGTATTTT. The gene calls are TRBV10-3 and TRBJ2-3, with 11 bases lining up with TRBD1. CDR3 length: 15 residues. Trimming removed 4 bases from V and 4 bases from J; junction bases left unmatched: 4. In germline, CDR1 is ENHRY, CDR2 SYGVKD.

The J gene is TRBJ2-7, the V gene TRBV14, with 7 bases identical to TRBD1. V gave up 3 bases and J gave up 5 bases; unmatched junction bases: 13. The V gene's germline CDR1 is SGHDN and CDR2 FVKESK. CDR3 length: 16 amino acids. In nucleotides, the CDR3 is TGTGCCAGCAGCCAGTCGAGGGGGCGTCTTAGTAACGAGCAGTACTTC. This sequence encodes CASSQSRGRLSNEQYF.

This clone was observed once. This chain links TRBV5-4 with TRBJ2-7, with D maybe TRBD1 (6 bases). The CDR3 is 14 amino acids. Trimming left V 4 bases short and J 6 bases short, with 17 bases between. Germline lookup yields CDR1 SGHNT and CDR2 YYREEE (reference sequence). The CDR3 DNA sequence: TGTGCCAGCAGCCCGGGTGGCAGGGGCGTCGAGCAGTACTTC. Protein sequence: CASSPGGRGVEQYF.

The chain links TRBV28 to TRBJ1-2; D is undetermined. CDR1 is MDHEN, CDR2 SYDVKM, per germline. The CDR3 totals 11 residues. With 8 bases removed from V and 7 bases from J, the gap between germline ends came to 11 bases. This CDR3 reads CASSWFSGYTF. Written as DNA, the CDR3 is TGTGCCAGCTCCTGGTTTAGTGGCTACACCTTC.

V usage is TRBV18 and J usage is TRBJ2-7; either TRBD1 or TRBD2 may fit D (5 bases each). Germline V CDR1 and CDR2: KGHSH, LQKENI. The CDR3 extends over 16 amino acids. Between the trimmed V and J ends, which lost 2 bases and 0 bases, there was a span of 14 bases. CDR3 in DNA: TGTGCCAGCTCACCAGTGCCGCCAGGGACCTCCTACGAGCAGTACTTC. The encoded protein is CASSPVPPGTSYEQYF.